Reported below is one TCR beta chain. The antigen remains undetermined. With 3 bases removed from V and 6 bases from J, the gap between germline ends came to 9 bases. The germline CDR1 and CDR2 sequences are LGHNA and YNFKEQ. The CDR3 spans 12 residues. These data come from a study of CD8+ T cells in alopecia areata. Described treatment: oral pan-JAK inhibitor, 5-10 mg twice daily. In alopecia areata patients, both lesional scalp punch biopsies and peripheral blood were collected. TCR sequencing used cDNA made by reverse transcription of extracted RNA. Data came from immunoSEQ multiplex PCR; TCRdb stores just in-frame clones and leaves some out. This sample has around 140,000 clones; nearly 55% occur once, and the top ten carry roughly 15%. The study, taken as a whole, reports: Many of the expanded lesional clones endured in scalp and blood while on tofacitinib.

The chain recombines TRBV4-2 with TRBJ2-7, with D uncertain. This clonotype originated in a human donor with alopecia areata. The sample here was CD8+ T cells sorted from blood, taken at week 4, from a patient treated with tofacitinib. CDR3 DNA: TGTGCCAGCAGCCATCCCGGCCTCGAGCAGTACTTC. Protein: CASSHPGLEQYF.